These T cell receptor beta chains were read from a single sample in a study of T cell responses to AZD1222 COVID-19 vaccine. TCRdb's table, derived via immunoSEQ multiplex PCR, lists solely in-frame clones and lacks some. The sample consists of about 76,000 clones, over 65% of them appearing once. The material sequenced was peripheral blood, taken 28 days after the second dose of the MenACWY control vaccine. Source of these receptors: an adult who received the MenACWY meningococcal vaccine as a control. Each CDR3 is given with its conserved first and last residue.

J gene | V gene | CDR3 protein
TRBJ1-5 | TRBV10-2 | CASSADDSNQPQHF
TRBJ2-1 | TRBV28 | CASSPSGGINNEQFF
TRBJ1-4 | TRBV27 | CASPRGGRREKLFF
TRBJ1-4 | TRBV29-1 | CSVSGTGGEKLFF
TRBJ2-1 | TRBV6-2/TRBV6-3 | CASSFKRDGKNNEQFF
TRBJ2-5 | TRBV29-1 | CSVERDRGGGEQETQYF
TRBJ1-1 | TRBV19 | CASRPPQGSTEAFF
TRBJ2-7 | TRBV7-9 | CASSSWDAAYEQYF
TRBJ1-1 | TRBV7-8 | CASSLADSNTEAFF
TRBJ2-1 | TRBV25-1 | CASTAAGSYNEQFF
TRBJ2-1 | TRBV7-9 | CASSLGNSRTEQFF
TRBJ2-1 | TRBV7-3 | CASRGERAVTYNEQFF
TRBJ1-1 | TRBV5-1 | CASSLDVGVGSEAFF
TRBJ2-3 | TRBV7-9 | CASSPGGYTQYF
TRBJ2-2 | TRBV30 | CAWTRGSGTGELFF
TRBJ1-2 | TRBV29-1 | CSVVENYGYTF
TRBJ2-1 | TRBV10-3 | CAISPQSRSSYNEQFF
TRBJ1-2 | TRBV19 | CASSDPGPITGYTF
TRBJ2-7 | TRBV3-1/TRBV3-2 | CAHQGDEQYF
TRBJ1-1 | TRBV7-2 | CASSPARASTTEAFF
TRBJ1-5 | TRBV6-6 | CASSSTGLYQPQHF
TRBJ2-1 | TRBV9 | CASSVAGGEHEQFF
TRBJ2-1 | TRBV10-3 | CAISGRGRSSYNEQFF
TRBJ1-1 | TRBV6-5 | CASRAWDTEAFF
TRBJ1-2 | TRBV7-9 | CASSLEAGTGESGYTF
TRBJ1-1 | TRBV12-3/TRBV12-4 | CASSFETTEAFF
TRBJ2-5 | TRBV19 | CASGISGALGETQYF
TRBJ2-1 | TRBV6-1 | CASSFTGSYNEQFF
TRBJ1-1 | TRBV10-3 | CAITPQGEETEAFF
TRBJ1-3 | TRBV6-6 | CASAHLNLFSGNTIYF
TRBJ2-7 | TRBV6-2/TRBV6-3 | CASSYSETSEQYF
TRBJ2-7 | TRBV5-5 | CASASTGDYEQYF
TRBJ1-2 | TRBV11-1 | CASSREDEAHYGYTF
TRBJ2-1 | TRBV19 | CASTALAGGGEQFF
TRBJ2-3 | TRBV18 | CASSPRDLLTDTQYF
TRBJ1-5 | TRBV5-5 | CASSLAAPANQPQHF
TRBJ2-7 | TRBV11-1 | CASSPQRGGVYEQYF
TRBJ1-1 | TRBV28 | CASSFGLAEAFF
TRBJ2-7 | TRBV7-8 | CASSPTSYEQYF
TRBJ1-6 | TRBV4-1 | CASSHLSTGTNSPLHF
TRBJ1-1 | TRBV10-3 | CAIRPDRAQNTEAFF
TRBJ1-1 | TRBV6-5 | CASGGQPNTEAFF
TRBJ2-3 | TRBV5-1 | CASSFRDSTDTQYF